This T cell receptor beta chain emerged from a study of T cell responses to AZD1222 COVID-19 vaccine. Study findings and constraints: Most donors were white British and more were female, and clonal diversity was possibly underestimated. Spike-specific TCR breadth and depth rose after two AZD1222 doses. Recipients of AZD1222 seropositive at baseline numbered only five or six.

Trimming left V 5 bases short and J 1 base short, with 12 bases between. CDR3 size: 15 residues. From germline, CDR1 is MNHEY and CDR2 SVGEGT. Regarding this clone: Its antigen is not known.

Using immunoSEQ multiplex PCR, the repertoire was profiled, and TCRdb retains in-frame clones only, with some absent. The sample lists 140,000 to 150,000 clones; approximately 90% were seen once. The TCR originated in an adult in good health. The material was peripheral blood, obtained on day 0 of AZD1222 vaccination. The chain is built from TRBV6-2 or TRBV6-3 and TRBJ1-5, with a possible D match to TRBD1 (6 bases). The CDR3 loop is CASSQQGLSNQPQHF. The CDR3 DNA follows: TGTGCCAGCAGTCAACAGGGTTTGAGCAATCAGCCCCAGCATTTT.